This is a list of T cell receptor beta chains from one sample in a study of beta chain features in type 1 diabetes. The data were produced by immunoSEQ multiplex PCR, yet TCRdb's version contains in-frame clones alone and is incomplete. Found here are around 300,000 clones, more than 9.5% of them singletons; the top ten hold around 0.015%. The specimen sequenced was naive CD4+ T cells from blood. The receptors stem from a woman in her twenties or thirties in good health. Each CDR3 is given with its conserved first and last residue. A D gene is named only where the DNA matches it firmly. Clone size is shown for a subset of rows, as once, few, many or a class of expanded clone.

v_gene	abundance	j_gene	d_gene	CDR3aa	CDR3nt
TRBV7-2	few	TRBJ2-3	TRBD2	CASSSGLATTDTQYF	TGTGCCAGCAGCTCCGGACTAGCCACCACAGATACGCAGTATTTT
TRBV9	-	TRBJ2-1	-	CASSVVSGASYNEQFF	TGTGCCAGCAGCGTAGTCTCGGGAGCCTCCTACAATGAGCAGTTCTTC
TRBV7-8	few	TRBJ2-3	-	CASSPLANTDTQYF	TGTGCCAGCAGCCCACTAGCAAACACAGATACGCAGTATTTT
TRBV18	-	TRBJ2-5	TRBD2	CASSISGGGGGQETQYF	TGTGCCAGCTCAATAAGCGGCGGGGGAGGAGGCCAAGAGACCCAGTACTTC
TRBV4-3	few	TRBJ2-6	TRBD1	CASSQDPGQGNSGANVLTF	TGCGCCAGCAGCCAAGATCCGGGACAGGGAAACTCTGGGGCCAACGTCCTGACTTTC
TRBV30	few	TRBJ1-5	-	CAWSAGRDQPQHF	TGTGCCTGGAGCGCGGGGCGCGATCAGCCCCAGCATTTT
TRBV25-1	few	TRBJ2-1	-	CASSDLGVPTYNEQFF	TGTGCCAGCAGTGACCTCGGGGTACCGACCTACAATGAGCAGTTCTTC
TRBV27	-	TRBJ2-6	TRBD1	CASSPRQGATGANVLTF	TGTGCCAGCAGCCCCAGACAGGGGGCGACTGGGGCCAACGTCCTGACTTTC
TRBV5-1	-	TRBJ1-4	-	CASSADNEKLFF	TGCGCCAGCAGCGCGGATAATGAAAAACTGTTTTTT
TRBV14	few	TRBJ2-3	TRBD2	CASSQLSGAAAQYF	TGTGCCAGCAGCCAATTGAGCGGGGCCGCTGCGCAGTATTTT